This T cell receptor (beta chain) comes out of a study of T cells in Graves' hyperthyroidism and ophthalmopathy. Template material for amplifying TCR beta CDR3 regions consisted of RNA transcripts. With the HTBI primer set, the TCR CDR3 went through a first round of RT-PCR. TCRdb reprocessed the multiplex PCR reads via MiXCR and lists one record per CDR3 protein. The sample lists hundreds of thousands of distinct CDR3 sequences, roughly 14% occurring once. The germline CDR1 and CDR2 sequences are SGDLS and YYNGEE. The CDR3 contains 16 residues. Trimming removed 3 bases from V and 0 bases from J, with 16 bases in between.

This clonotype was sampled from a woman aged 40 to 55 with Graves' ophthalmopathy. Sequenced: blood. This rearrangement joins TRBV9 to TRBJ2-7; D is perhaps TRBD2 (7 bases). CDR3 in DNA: TGTGCCAGCAGCGAGGGGGGGACACCGAGCTCCTACGAGCAGTACTTC. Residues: CASSEGGTPSSYEQYF.